This T cell receptor beta chain was captured in a study of T-cell reconstitution after alpha-beta-depleted transplantation in children (dated by TCRdb to the mid-2010s). With respect to the entire study: Using TCR repertoire profiling, the study quantitatively followed how T-cell immune reconstitution unfolded in children after TCRalphabeta/CD19-depleted allogeneic hematopoietic cell transplantation.

As regards this clonotype: Its cognate antigen has yet to be identified. No base quality information exists; no much larger clone differs at one position.

The library relied on PCR. Instrument used: Illumina HiSeq 2500. Molecular barcoding was employed in the preparation of TCR libraries, with unique molecular identifiers being used to normalize TCRbeta repertoire quantification. TCRdb reanalyzed the raw reads on its own, using fastp at Q25 for trimming and MiXCR for clone calling, and kept in-frame beta chains. Identical CDR3 proteins give one entry, which carries the most common genes and DNA. For this sample there are some 500,000 distinct CDR3 sequences; approximately 16% appear just once. 3% to 3.5% of the sample rests with the top ten. Measured from the cysteine to the phenylalanine, the CDR3 is 13 residues long. Only the CDR3 region is kept as DNA, spanning 39 bases read in frame from base 1. Based on the germline V gene, the CDR1 and CDR2 sequences are SGHRS and YFSETQ. From V the trimming removes 7 bases and from J it removes 3 bases, while the gene matches leave 5 bases of the junction unaccounted for.

This receptor was taken from a human donor who donated a stem cell graft to a child with acute lymphoblastic leukemia. The chain joins TRBV5-1 to TRBJ2-7, with 9 bases aligning to TRBD1. Source: PBMCs from the stem cell graft donor, taken from the stem cell graft. The CDR3 sequence is CASGQGTGYEQYF. The DNA is TGCGCCAGCGGACAGGGGACAGGCTACGAGCAGTACTTC.